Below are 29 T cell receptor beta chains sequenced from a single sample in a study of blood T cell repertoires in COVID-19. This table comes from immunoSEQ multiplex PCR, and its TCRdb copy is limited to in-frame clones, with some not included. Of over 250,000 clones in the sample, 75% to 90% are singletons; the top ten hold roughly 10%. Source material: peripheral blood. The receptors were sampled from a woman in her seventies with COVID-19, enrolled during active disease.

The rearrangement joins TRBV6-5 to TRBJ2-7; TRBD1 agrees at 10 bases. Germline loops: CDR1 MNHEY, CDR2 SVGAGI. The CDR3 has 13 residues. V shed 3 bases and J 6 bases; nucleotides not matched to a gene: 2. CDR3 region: CASSYGTGVEQYF. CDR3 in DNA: TGTGCCAGCAGTTATGGGACAGGGGTCGAGCAGTACTTC.

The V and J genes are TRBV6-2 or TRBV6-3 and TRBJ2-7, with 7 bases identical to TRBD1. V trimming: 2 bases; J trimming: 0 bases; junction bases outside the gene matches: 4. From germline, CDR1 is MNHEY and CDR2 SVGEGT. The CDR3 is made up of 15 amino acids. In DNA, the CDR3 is TGTGCCAGCAGTTACGAGGACAGGAGCTCCTACGAGCAGTACTTC. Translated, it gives CASSYEDRSSYEQYF.

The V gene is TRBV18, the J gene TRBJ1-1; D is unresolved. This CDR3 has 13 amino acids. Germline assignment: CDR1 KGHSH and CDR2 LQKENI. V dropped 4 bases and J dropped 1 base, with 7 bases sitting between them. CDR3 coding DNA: TGTGCCAGCTCACTAACAGAGAACACTGAAGCTTTCTTT. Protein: CASSLTENTEAFF.

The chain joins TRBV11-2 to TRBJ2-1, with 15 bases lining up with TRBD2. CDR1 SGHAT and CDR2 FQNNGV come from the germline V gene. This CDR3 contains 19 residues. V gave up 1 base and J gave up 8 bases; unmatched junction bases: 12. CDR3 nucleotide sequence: TGTGCCAGCAGCTTAGCACGGACTAGCGGGAGGGTTGTGGCTGATGAGCAGTTCTTC. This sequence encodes CASSLARTSGRVVADEQFF. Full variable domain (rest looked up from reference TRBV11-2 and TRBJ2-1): EAGVAQSPRYKIIEKRQSVAFWCNPISGHATLYWYQQILGQGPKLLIQFQNNGVVDDSQLPKDRFSAERLKGVDSTLKIQPAKLEDSAVYLCASSLARTSGRVVADEQFFGPGTRLTVL.

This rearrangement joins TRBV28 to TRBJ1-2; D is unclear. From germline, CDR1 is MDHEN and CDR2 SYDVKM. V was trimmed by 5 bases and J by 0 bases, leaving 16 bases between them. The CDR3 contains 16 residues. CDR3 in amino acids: CASSPISGYTNYGYTF. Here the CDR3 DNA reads TGTGCCAGCAGTCCGATATCAGGATATACTAACTATGGCTACACCTTC.

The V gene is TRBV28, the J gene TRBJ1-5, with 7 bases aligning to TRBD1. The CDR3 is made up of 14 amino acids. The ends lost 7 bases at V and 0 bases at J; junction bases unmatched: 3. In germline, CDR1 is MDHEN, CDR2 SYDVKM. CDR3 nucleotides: TGTGCCAGCAACCGGGACAGTAGCAATCAGCCCCAGCATTTT. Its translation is CASNRDSSNQPQHF.

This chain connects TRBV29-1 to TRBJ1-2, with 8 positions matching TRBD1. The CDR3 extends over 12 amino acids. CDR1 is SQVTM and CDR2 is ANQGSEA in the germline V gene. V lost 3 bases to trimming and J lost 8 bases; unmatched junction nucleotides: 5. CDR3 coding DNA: TGCAGCGTTGAGGGAGACAGGGGCGGCTACACCTTC. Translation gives CSVEGDRGGYTF. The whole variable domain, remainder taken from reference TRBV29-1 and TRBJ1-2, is SAVISQKPSRDICQRGTSLTIQCQVDSQVTMMFWYRQQPGQSLTLIATANQGSEATYESGFVIDKFPISRPNLTFSTLTVSNMSPEDSSIYLCSVEGDRGGYTFGSGTRLTVV.

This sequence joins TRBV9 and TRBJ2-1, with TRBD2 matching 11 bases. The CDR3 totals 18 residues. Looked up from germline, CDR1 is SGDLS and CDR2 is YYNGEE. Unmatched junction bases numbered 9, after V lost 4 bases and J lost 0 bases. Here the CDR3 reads CASSPRLAGRGSYNEQFF. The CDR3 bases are TGTGCCAGCAGCCCCCGACTAGCGGGGAGGGGCTCCTACAATGAGCAGTTCTTC.

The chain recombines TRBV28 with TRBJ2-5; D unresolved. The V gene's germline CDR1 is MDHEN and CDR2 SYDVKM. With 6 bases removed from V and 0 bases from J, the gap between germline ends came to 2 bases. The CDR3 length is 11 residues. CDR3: CASSYQETQYF. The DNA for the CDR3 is TGTGCCAGCAGCTACCAAGAGACCCAGTACTTC.

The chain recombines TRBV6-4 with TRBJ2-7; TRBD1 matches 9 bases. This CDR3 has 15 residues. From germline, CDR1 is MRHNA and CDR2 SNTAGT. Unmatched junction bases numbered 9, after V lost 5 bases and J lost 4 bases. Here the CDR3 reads CASSLGTGRGYEQYF. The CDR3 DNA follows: TGTGCCAGCAGTCTCGGGACAGGGAGGGGGTACGAGCAGTACTTC.

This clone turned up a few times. In DNA form, the CDR3 reads TGTGCCTGGAGTAGCGGGAGAAACGAGCAGTACTTC. It codes for CAWSSGRNEQYF. The V and J genes are TRBV30 and TRBJ2-7; 8 bases are a match to TRBD2. In germline, CDR1 is GTSNPN, CDR2 SVGIG (reference sequence). The CDR3 contains 12 residues. The junction had 2 bases not matched to a gene; V was cut back by 2 bases and J by 5 bases. Full variable domain (missing parts from reference TRBV30 and TRBJ2-7): SQTIHQWPATLVQPVGSPLSLECTVEGTSNPNLYWYRQAAGRGLQLLFYSVGIGQISSEVPQNLSASRPQDRQFILSSKKLLLSDSGFYLCAWSSGRNEQYFGPGTRLTVT.

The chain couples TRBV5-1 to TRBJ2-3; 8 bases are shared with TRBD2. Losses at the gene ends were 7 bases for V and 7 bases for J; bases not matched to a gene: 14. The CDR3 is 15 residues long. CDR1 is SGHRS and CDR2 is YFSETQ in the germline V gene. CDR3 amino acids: CASFSGTTPVHTQYF. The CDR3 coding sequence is TGCGCCAGCTTTAGCGGGACCACCCCTGTTCATACGCAGTATTTT.

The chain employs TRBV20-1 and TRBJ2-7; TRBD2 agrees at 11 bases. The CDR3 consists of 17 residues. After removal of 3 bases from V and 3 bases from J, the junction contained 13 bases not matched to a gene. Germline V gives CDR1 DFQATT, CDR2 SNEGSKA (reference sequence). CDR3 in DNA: TGCAGTGCTAGTGGTGGGGGGGGAACTAGCGGGAGCTACGAGCAGTACTTC. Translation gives CSASGGGGTSGSYEQYF.

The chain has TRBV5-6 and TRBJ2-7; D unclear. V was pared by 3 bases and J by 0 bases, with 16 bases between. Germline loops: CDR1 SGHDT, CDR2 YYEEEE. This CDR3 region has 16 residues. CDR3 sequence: CASSSHLTTGSYEQYF. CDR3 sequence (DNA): TGTGCCAGCAGCTCCCACCTCACGACGGGCTCCTACGAGCAGTACTTC. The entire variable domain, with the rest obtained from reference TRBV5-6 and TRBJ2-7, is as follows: DAGVTQSPTHLIKTRGQQVTLRCSPKSGHDTVSWYQQALGQGPQFIFQYYEEEERQRGNFPDRFSGHQFPNYSSELNVNALLLGDSALYLCASSSHLTTGSYEQYFGPGTRLTVT.

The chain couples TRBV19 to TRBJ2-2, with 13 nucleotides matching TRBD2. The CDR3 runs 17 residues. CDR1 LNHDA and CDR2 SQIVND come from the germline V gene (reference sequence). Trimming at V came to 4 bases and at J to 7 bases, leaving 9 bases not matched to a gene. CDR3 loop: CASSRGLAGSGFGELFF. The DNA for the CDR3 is TGTGCCAGTAGTAGGGGACTAGCGGGATCGGGTTTCGGGGAGCTGTTTTTT.

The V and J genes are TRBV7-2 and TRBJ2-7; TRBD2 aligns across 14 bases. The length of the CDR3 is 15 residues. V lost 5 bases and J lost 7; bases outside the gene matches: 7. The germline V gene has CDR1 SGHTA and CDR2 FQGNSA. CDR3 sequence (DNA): TGTGCCAGCAGCCCTAGACTAGCGGGAGGGTGGGAGCAGTACTTC. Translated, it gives CASSPRLAGGWEQYF.

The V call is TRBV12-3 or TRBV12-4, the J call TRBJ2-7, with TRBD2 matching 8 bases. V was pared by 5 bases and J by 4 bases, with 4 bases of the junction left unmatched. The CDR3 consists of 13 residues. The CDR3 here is CASSQPGGYEQYF. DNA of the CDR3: TGTGCCAGCAGTCAGCCGGGGGGGTACGAGCAGTACTTC.

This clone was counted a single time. The CDR3 region is CAWAGGNQPQHF. CDR3 nucleotide sequence: TGTGCCTGGGCAGGGGGCAATCAGCCCCAGCATTTT. The rearrangement joins TRBV30 to TRBJ1-5; TRBD1 might be the D (6 bases). Germline V gene lookup returns CDR1 GTSNPN and CDR2 SVGIG (reference sequence). Between the trimmed V and J ends, which lost 5 bases and 2 bases, there was a span of 7 bases. The CDR3 sequence is 12 residues long.

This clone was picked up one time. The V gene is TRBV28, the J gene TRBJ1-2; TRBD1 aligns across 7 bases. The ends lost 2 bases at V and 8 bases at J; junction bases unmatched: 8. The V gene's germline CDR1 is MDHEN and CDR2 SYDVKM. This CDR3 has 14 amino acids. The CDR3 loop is CASSLATGRQGYTF. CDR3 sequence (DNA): TGTGCCAGCAGTTTAGCGACAGGGAGGCAAGGCTACACCTTC.

CDR3 protein: CASSQDIAPVGGNTEAFF. CDR3 sequence (DNA): TGTGCCAGCAGCCAAGATATAGCGCCGGTGGGAGGGAACACTGAAGCTTTCTTT. The chain joins TRBV14 to TRBJ1-1; no clear D gene. Trimming pared 0 bases from V and 1 base from J, leaving 18 bases between. The CDR3 length is 18 residues. Germline loops: CDR1 SGHDN, CDR2 FVKESK.

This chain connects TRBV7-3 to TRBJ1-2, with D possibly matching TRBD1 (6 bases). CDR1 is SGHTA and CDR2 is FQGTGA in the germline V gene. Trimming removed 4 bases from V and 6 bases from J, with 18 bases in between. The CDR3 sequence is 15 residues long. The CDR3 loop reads CASSSIPGHQHGYTF. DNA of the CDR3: TGTGCCAGCAGCTCCATCCCGGGACATCAGCATGGCTACACCTTC.

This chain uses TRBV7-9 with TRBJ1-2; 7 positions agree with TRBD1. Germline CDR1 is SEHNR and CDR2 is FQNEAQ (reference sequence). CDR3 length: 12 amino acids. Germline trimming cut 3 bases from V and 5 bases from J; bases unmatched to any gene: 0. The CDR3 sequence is CASSLTGYGYTF. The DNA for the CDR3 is TGTGCCAGCAGCTTGACAGGGTATGGCTACACCTTC.

In nucleotides, the CDR3 is TGTGCCAGCAGTTTTAGACGGGAGGTGACCCAGTACTTC. This gives the protein CASSFRREVTQYF. This chain joins TRBV28 and TRBJ2-5; 7 nucleotides agree with TRBD2. The CDR3 spans 13 residues. The V segment lost 3 bases and the J segment 7 bases; nucleotides outside the gene matches: 5. The germline V gene has CDR1 MDHEN and CDR2 SYDVKM.

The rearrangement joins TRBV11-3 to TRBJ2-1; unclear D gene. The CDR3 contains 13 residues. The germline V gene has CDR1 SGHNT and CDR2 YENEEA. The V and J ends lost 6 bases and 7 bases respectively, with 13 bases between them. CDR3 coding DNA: TGTGCCAGCAGTCCGAGACGGGTTAATGAGCAGTTCTTC. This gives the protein CASSPRRVNEQFF.

CDR3 protein: CAISEASVNEKLFF. In nucleotides, the CDR3 is TGTGCCATCAGTGAGGCTTCAGTTAATGAAAAACTGTTTTTT. The chain has TRBV10-3 and TRBJ1-4; D is unclear. V dropped 2 bases and J dropped 4 bases, with 8 bases sitting between them. The CDR3 is 14 residues long. Germline V gene lookup returns CDR1 ENHRY and CDR2 SYGVKD.

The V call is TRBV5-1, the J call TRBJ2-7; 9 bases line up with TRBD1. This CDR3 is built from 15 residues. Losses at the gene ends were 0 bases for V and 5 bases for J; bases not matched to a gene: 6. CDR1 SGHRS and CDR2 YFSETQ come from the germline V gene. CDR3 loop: CASSLAVTGGNEQYF. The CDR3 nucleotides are TGCGCCAGCAGCTTGGCGGTGACAGGGGGTAACGAGCAGTACTTC.

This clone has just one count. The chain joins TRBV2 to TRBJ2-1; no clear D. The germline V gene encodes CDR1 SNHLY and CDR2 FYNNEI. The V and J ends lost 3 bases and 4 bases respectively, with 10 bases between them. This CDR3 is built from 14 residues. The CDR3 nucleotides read TGTGCCAGCAGTGATCGCCGCCTATACAATGAGCAGTTCTTC. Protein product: CASSDRRLYNEQFF.

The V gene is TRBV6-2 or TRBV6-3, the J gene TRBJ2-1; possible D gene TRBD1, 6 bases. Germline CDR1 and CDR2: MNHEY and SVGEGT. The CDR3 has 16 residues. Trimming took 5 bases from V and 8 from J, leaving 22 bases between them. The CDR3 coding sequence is TGTGCCAGCAGTCAACAGGGAATCGGAGTATGGGATGAGCAGTTCTTC. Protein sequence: CASSQQGIGVWDEQFF.

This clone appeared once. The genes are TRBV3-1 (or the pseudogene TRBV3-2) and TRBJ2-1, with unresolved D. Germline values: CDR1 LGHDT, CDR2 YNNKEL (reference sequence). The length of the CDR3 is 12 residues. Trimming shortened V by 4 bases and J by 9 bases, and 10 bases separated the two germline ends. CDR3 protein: CASSPLHGEQFF. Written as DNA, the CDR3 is TGTGCCAGCAGCCCCCTGCACGGTGAGCAGTTCTTC.